A selection of T cell receptor beta chains follows, all from one sample in a study of blood T cell repertoires in COVID-19. The repertoire was sequenced with immunoSEQ multiplex PCR; TCRdb's copy has only in-frame clones and lacks some. The sample holds over 150,000 clones; approximately 86% are singletons and the top ten take about 8.1%. Material for sequencing was peripheral blood. The receptors derive from an elderly woman with COVID-19, enrolled during active disease. Both conserved end residues are part of each CDR3. A D gene is named only where the DNA matches it firmly. Only some rows state a clone size, as once, few, many or a class for expanded clones.

clone_size | j_call | v_call | d_call | cdr3_nt | cdr3_aa
NA | TRBJ2-3 | TRBV7-3 | NA | TGTGCCAGCAGCCACCTCCCCCTATCTTCTAGCACAGATACGCAGTATTTT | CASSHLPLSSSTDTQYF
NA | TRBJ1-1 | TRBV5-1 | NA | TGCGCCAGCAGCTTGGACAATTCCCCTGAAGCTTTCTTT | CASSLDNSPEAFF
NA | TRBJ2-1 | TRBV5-1 | NA | TGCGCCAGCAGCCCCCTGGGCCCCAATGAGCAGTTCTTC | CASSPLGPNEQFF
NA | TRBJ1-3 | TRBV9 | NA | TGTGCCAGCAGCGTATTGGACAGTAACTCTGGAAACACCATATATTTT | CASSVLDSNSGNTIYF
NA | TRBJ1-6 | TRBV7-9 | TRBD1 | TGTGCCAGCAGCCCCTCTCAGGGGGGCAGCTCCTATAATTCACCCCTCCACTTT | CASSPSQGGSSYNSPLHF
once | TRBJ2-5 | TRBV6-6 | NA | TGTGCCAGCGGGACTTCGCAGGAGACCCAGTACTTC | CASGTSQETQYF
NA | TRBJ1-1 | TRBV2 | NA | TGTGCCAGCAGGCTCGGTAGCGGGGGGAACACTGAAGCTTTCTTT | CASRLGSGGNTEAFF
NA | TRBJ2-3 | TRBV5-1 | NA | TGCGCCAGCAGCCCGGGATCTAGTTCCGGCACAGATACGCAGTATTTT | CASSPGSSSGTDTQYF
once | TRBJ2-7 | TRBV5-1 | NA | TGCGCCAGCAGCGCCCTCCCACCGGGACTCGAGCTCTCCTACGAGCAGTACTTC | CASSALPPGLELSYEQYF
once | TRBJ1-3 | TRBV28 | TRBD1 | TGTGCCAGCGGTGGACAGGGGATAACTGGAAACACCATATATTTT | CASGGQGITGNTIYF
NA | TRBJ1-1 | TRBV5-4 | NA | TGTGCCAGCAGCTTGGCTTTGAACACTGAAGCTTTCTTT | CASSLALNTEAFF
NA | TRBJ1-2 | TRBV2 | NA | TGTGCCAGCAGTGAAGCGGGGGGGTGGCAGGGCGGCTACACCTTC | CASSEAGGWQGGYTF
once | TRBJ1-4 | TRBV7-9 | NA | TGTGCCAGCGGGAGAGATGAAAAACTGTTTTTT | CASGRDEKLFF
NA | TRBJ1-1 | TRBV2 | NA | TGTGCCAGCAGTATCTCGACAGCCATGAACACTGAAGCTTTCTTT | CASSISTAMNTEAFF
NA | TRBJ1-5 | TRBV19 | NA | TGTGCCAGTAGTGGCGGGGGTATTAATCAGCCCCAGCATTTT | CASSGGGINQPQHF
NA | TRBJ2-2 | TRBV13 | NA | TGTGCCAGCAGCCGACTAGGGCAGAACACCGGGGAGCTGTTTTTT | CASSRLGQNTGELFF
few | TRBJ1-5 | TRBV19 | NA | TGTGCCAGTAGTACAGGACAGCTCTATAGCAATCAGCCCCAGCATTTT | CASSTGQLYSNQPQHF
NA | TRBJ2-5 | TRBV6-5 | NA | TGTGCCAGCAGCCGAGACAGGACCCAAGAGACCCAGTACTTC | CASSRDRTQETQYF
NA | TRBJ1-2 | TRBV7-3 | NA | TGTGCCAGCAGCTTAAATGACCAGGGCGGCGGCTACACCTTC | CASSLNDQGGGYTF
NA | TRBJ2-5 | TRBV7-7 | NA | TGTGCTAGCAGCTTAGTGGCGGGAAACCAAGAGACCCAGTACTTC | CASSLVAGNQETQYF
once | TRBJ1-2 | TRBV3-1/TRBV3-2 | TRBD1 | TGTGCCAGCAGCCACCAAGACAGGGGCTATGGCTACACCTTC | CASSHQDRGYGYTF
NA | TRBJ1-6 | TRBV29-1 | NA | TGCAGCGTTGGGGCAGGGATGAATTCACCCCTCCACTTT | CSVGAGMNSPLHF
NA | TRBJ1-4 | TRBV11-2 | NA | TGTGCCAGCAGCGCCCGACACCTCAAGCTTGAAAAACTGTTTTTT | CASSARHLKLEKLFF
NA | TRBJ1-2 | TRBV5-1 | NA | TGCGCCAGCAGCTTGGGGCAGTCAGGTAGCTATGGCTACACCTTC | CASSLGQSGSYGYTF
NA | TRBJ2-2 | TRBV6-2/TRBV6-3 | NA | TGTGCCAGCAGTTACTCAGCGGCGGGGACCGGGGAGCTGTTTTTT | CASSYSAAGTGELFF
NA | TRBJ1-2 | TRBV7-3 | NA | TGTGCCAGCAGCATAACAGGCGGTATCCCAAGTTATGGCTACACCTTC | CASSITGGIPSYGYTF
NA | TRBJ2-1 | TRBV7-2 | TRBD2 | TGTGCCAGCAGCTTAGCTCCGGCGGGAGGGAGCAATGAGCAGTTCTTC | CASSLAPAGGSNEQFF
few | TRBJ1-2 | TRBV6-5 | TRBD1 | TGTGCCAGCAGTTACTTGGGACAGCACTATGGCTACACCTTC | CASSYLGQHYGYTF
NA | TRBJ1-2 | TRBV28 | NA | TGTGCCAGCAACCCCTTGAGCGGAATCTATGGCTACACCTTC | CASNPLSGIYGYTF
NA | TRBJ2-1 | TRBV12-3/TRBV12-4 | NA | TGTGCCAGCACTCGCGAGGGGGATGAGCAGTTCTTC | CASTREGDEQFF
NA | TRBJ2-3 | TRBV5-1 | TRBD2 | TGCGCCAGCAGCCGGACTAGCGAGGCAGCAGATACGCAGTATTTT | CASSRTSEAADTQYF
NA | TRBJ1-2 | TRBV2 | TRBD1 | TGTGCCAGCAGTGTGGGAAGGGGGCCTTACTATGGCTACACCTTC | CASSVGRGPYYGYTF
NA | TRBJ2-3 | TRBV5-4 | TRBD2 | TGTGCCAGCAGCCCCCGTTTAGCGGGGGGTGCGGCAGATACGCAGTATTTT | CASSPRLAGGAADTQYF
NA | TRBJ2-1 | TRBV10-3 | NA | TGTGCCATCAGTGTTCGGGACACCCACAATGAGCAGTTCTTC | CAISVRDTHNEQFF
NA | TRBJ1-3 | TRBV11-2 | TRBD1 | TGTGCCAGCAGCTTAGGGACAGGCGGCAGAAACACCATATATTTT | CASSLGTGGRNTIYF
NA | TRBJ2-1 | TRBV7-9 | NA | TGTGCCAGCAGCCGTCACGGGGGATCCTACAATGAGCAGTTCTTC | CASSRHGGSYNEQFF
NA | TRBJ1-5 | TRBV6-5 | TRBD1 | TGTGCCAGCAGTACCGGGACAGGGGCCACTCAGCCCCAGCATTTT | CASSTGTGATQPQHF
NA | TRBJ1-3 | TRBV6-5 | NA | TGTGCCAGCAGAACAGGTTTCTCTGGAAACACCATATATTTT | CASRTGFSGNTIYF
NA | TRBJ2-1 | TRBV27 | NA | TGTGCCACATTGCGGGCCGAGCAGTTCTTC | CATLRAEQFF
NA | TRBJ1-5 | TRBV28 | NA | TGTGCCAGCAGCAAAGGGATCGGGGGGCTGGTTCAGCCCCAGCATTTT | CASSKGIGGLVQPQHF
NA | TRBJ2-5 | TRBV6-6 | NA | TGTGCCAGCAGTCCCGAGGGGGAGGGGACCCAGTACTTC | CASSPEGEGTQYF
NA | TRBJ2-1 | TRBV9 | NA | TGTGCCAGCAGCGTAGCTCCAGGGGGGCAGGGCACCGATGAGCAGTTCTTC | CASSVAPGGQGTDEQFF
NA | TRBJ1-3 | TRBV5-5 | TRBD1 | TGTGCCAGCAGCTTCAACAGGGGTTCTATCGCGGCTGGAAACACCATATATTTT | CASSFNRGSIAAGNTIYF
once | TRBJ2-7 | TRBV28 | TRBD2 | TGTGCCAGCAGTCTGACTAGCGGGAGCTACGAGCAGTACTTC | CASSLTSGSYEQYF
NA | TRBJ2-7 | TRBV5-1 | NA | TGCGCCAGCAGCTTATTGGGTCGGGGCTACGAGCAGTACTTC | CASSLLGRGYEQYF
NA | TRBJ1-5 | TRBV2 | TRBD1 | TGTGCCAGCTTGTGGGACAGAAATCAGCCCCAGCATTTT | CASLWDRNQPQHF
NA | TRBJ2-1 | TRBV29-1 | NA | TGCAGCGTTGGAGTAACGAGGAATGAGCAGTTCTTC | CSVGVTRNEQFF
NA | TRBJ1-4 | TRBV12-3/TRBV12-4 | NA | TGTGCCAGCACCGGGCGGGAGGGGGAAAAACTGTTTTTT | CASTGREGEKLFF
NA | TRBJ2-3 | TRBV7-9 | NA | TGTGCCAGCAGCTCGCCGCCGGGTCTAAGCACAGATACGCAGTATTTT | CASSSPPGLSTDTQYF
NA | TRBJ2-2 | TRBV3-1/TRBV3-2 | NA | TGTGCCAGCAGTTCGGGAACGAACACCGGGGAGCTGTTTTTT | CASSSGTNTGELFF
NA | TRBJ2-7 | TRBV7-3 | TRBD1 | TGTGCCAGCAGCTTAAGCCAGGGGGCGATCTACGAGCAGTACTTC | CASSLSQGAIYEQYF